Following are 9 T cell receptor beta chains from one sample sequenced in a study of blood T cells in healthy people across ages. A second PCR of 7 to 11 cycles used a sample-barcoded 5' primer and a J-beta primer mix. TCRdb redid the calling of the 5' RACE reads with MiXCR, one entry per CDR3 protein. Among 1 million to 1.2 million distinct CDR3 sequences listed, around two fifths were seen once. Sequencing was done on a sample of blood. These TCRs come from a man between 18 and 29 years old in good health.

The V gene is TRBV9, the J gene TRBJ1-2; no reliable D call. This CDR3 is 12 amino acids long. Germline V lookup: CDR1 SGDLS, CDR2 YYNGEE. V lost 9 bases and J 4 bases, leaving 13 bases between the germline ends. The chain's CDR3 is CATDAIRYGYTF. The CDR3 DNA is TGTGCCACTGATGCGATTCGCTATGGCTACACCTTC. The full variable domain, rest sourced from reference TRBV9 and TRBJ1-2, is DSGVTQTPKHLITATGQRVTLRCSPRSGDLSVYWYQQSLDQGLQFLIQYYNGEERAKGNILERFSAQQFPDLHSELNLSSLELGDSALYFCATDAIRYGYTFGSGTRLTVV.

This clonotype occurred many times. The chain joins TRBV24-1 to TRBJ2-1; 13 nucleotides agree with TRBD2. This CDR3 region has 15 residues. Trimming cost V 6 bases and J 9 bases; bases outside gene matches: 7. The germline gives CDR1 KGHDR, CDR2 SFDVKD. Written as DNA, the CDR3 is TGTGCCACCAGTCCGAGGACTAGCGGGGGCACTGAGCAGTTCTTC. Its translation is CATSPRTSGGTEQFF.

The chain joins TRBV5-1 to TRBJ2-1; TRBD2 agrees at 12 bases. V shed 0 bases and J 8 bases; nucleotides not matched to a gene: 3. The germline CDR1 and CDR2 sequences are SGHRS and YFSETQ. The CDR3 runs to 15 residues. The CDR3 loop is CASSLGLAGEDEQFF. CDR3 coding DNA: TGCGCCAGCAGCTTGGGACTAGCGGGAGAGGATGAGCAGTTCTTC. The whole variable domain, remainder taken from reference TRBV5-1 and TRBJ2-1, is KAGVTQTPRYLIKTRGQQVTLSCSPISGHRSVSWYQQTPGQGLQFLFEYFSETQRNKGNFPGRFSGRQFSNSRSEMNVSTLELGDSALYLCASSLGLAGEDEQFFGPGTRLTVL.

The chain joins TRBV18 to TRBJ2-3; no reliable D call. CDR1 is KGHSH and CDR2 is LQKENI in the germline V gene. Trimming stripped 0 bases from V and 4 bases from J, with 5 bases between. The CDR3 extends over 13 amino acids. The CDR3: CASSPPVADTQYF. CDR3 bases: TGTGCCAGCTCACCACCTGTGGCAGATACGCAGTATTTT. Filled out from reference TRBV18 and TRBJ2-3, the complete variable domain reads NAGVMQNPRHLVRRRGQEARLRCSPMKGHSHVYWYRQLPEEGLKFMVYLQKENIIDESGMPKERFSAEFPKEGPSILRIQQVVRGDSAAYFCASSPPVADTQYFGPGTRLTVL.

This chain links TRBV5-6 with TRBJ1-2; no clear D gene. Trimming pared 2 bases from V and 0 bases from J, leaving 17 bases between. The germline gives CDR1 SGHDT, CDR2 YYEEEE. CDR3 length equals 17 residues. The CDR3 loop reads CASSLGTAPRANYGYTF. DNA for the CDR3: TGTGCCAGCAGCTTAGGCACGGCGCCCAGAGCTAACTATGGCTACACCTTC.

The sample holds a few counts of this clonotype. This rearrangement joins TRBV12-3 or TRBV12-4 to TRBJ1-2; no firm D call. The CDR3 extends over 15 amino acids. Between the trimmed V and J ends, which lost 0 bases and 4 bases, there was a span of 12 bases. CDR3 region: CASSLAEEGPYGYTF. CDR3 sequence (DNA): TGTGCCAGCAGTTTAGCTGAGGAGGGCCCCTATGGCTACACCTTC.

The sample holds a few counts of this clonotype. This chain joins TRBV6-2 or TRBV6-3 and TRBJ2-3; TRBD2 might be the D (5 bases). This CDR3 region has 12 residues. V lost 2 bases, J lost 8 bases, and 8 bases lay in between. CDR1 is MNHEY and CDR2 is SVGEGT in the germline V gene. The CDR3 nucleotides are TGTGCCAGCAGTTACGCAGGAGGTACGCAGTATTTT. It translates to CASSYAGGTQYF.

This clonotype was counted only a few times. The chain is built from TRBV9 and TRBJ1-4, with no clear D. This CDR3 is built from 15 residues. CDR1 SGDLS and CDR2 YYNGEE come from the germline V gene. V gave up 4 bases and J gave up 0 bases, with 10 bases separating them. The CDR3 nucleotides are TGTGCCAGCAGCACCAGCGGGGCAACTAATGAAAAACTGTTTTTT. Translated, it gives CASSTSGATNEKLFF. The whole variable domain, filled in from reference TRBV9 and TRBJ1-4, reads DSGVTQTPKHLITATGQRVTLRCSPRSGDLSVYWYQQSLDQGLQFLIQYYNGEERAKGNILERFSAQQFPDLHSELNLSSLELGDSALYFCASSTSGATNEKLFFGSGTQLSVL.

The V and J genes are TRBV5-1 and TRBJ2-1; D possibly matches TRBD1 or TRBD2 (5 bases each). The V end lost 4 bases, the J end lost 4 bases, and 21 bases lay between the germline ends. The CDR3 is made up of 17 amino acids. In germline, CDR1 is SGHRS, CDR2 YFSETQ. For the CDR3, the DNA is TGCGCCAGCAGCGCGTCGACCGAGAGGGGAACATACAATGAGCAGTTCTTC. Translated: CASSASTERGTYNEQFF.